The next 2 T cell receptor beta chains were all read from a single sample in a study of long-term antiretroviral therapy in people with HIV. Running of the v3.0 immunoSEQ assay took place at survey level. Here immunoSEQ multiplex PCR was the method, and the copy in TCRdb shows in-frame clones only, minus some. This sample has tens of thousands of clones, with about 86% found just once. The material sequenced was unsorted PBMCs, taken 0.8 years after starting antiretroviral therapy. The receptor set was obtained from a woman aged 25 to 39 with HIV.

The gene calls are TRBV19 and TRBJ1-2, with a possible D match to TRBD1 (5 bases). The CDR3 has 18 amino acids. The germline V gene has CDR1 LNHDA and CDR2 SQIVND (reference sequence). V dropped 0 bases and J dropped 7 bases, with 24 bases sitting between them. CDR3 sequence reads: CASSIDLVWKVRVGGYTF. CDR3 sequence (DNA): TGTGCCAGTAGTATAGATCTGGTCTGGAAGGTCAGGGTTGGTGGCTACACCTTC.

This clone was counted only a few times. The V gene is TRBV2, the J gene TRBJ2-1; D unclear. The V end was cut by 6 bases, the J end by 4 bases, with 16 bases between. The CDR3 has 15 residues. Germline V CDR1 and CDR2: SNHLY, FYNNEI. The CDR3: CASSYSSDPYNEQFF. CDR3 DNA: TGTGCCAGCAGCTACTCCTCCGACCCTTACAATGAGCAGTTCTTC.